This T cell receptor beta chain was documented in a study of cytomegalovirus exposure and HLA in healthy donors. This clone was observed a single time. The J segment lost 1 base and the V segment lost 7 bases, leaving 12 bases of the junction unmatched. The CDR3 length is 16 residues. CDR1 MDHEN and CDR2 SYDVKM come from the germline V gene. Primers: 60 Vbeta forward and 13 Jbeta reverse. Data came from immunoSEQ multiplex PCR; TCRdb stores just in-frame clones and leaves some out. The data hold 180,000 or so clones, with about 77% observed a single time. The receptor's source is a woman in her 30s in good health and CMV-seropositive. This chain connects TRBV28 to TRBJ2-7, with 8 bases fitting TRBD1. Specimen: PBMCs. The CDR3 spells CASTKTIGQGSYEQYF. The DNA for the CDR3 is TGTGCCAGCACCAAAACGATCGGACAGGGATCCTACGAGCAGTACTTC.